This T cell receptor beta chain was retrieved from a study of cytomegalovirus exposure and HLA in healthy donors (dated by TCRdb to about 2017). Regarding the study in general: According to an earlier analysis of around 600 of the donors, 150 million to 200 million T cells yielded 117 million unique TCR beta sequences and 250 to 350 Gb of sequence data. An early release that covered fewer than 750 HLA-typed donors contained about 300 gigabases of sequencing data and 70 million to 100 million unique TCR sequences. Of the roughly 410 genotyped donors, 81% were placed in the genetic ancestry cluster associated with self-reported Caucasian donors. The study was designed to test whether signatures of past pathogen exposure could be identified by cataloging public T cell receptors. The T cell repertoires of about 700 subjects were profiled by immunosequencing and related to cytomegalovirus serostatus. Along with the approximately 650-subject first cohort, a separate validation cohort of over a hundred different subjects was used. The study combined high-throughput TCR immunosequencing, statistical association of individual TCRs with disease status, and machine learning to predict cytomegalovirus infection status. A later analysis re-analyzed previously published TCR beta repertoires from roughly 690 donors and added high-resolution HLA genotyping to study TCR occurrence patterns. The later analysis used no new phenotypic data to find candidate immune exposures, relying instead on TCR beta sequences and their occurrence across donors. An earlier analysis of roughly 600 of the donors used high-throughput TCR beta sequencing to judge whether each TCR beta V gene segment behaved as functional or pseudogenic. Donor age, sex, ethnicity and CMV serostatus were compiled together with the repertoire data. In a later genetic analysis, genome-wide SNP genotypes for 398 of the 666 donors were used, and that subset was treated as a discovery cohort. Every repertoire in the discovery cohort had been generated on one and the same sequencing platform. HLA typing included class I and class II loci at four-digit resolution. Typing coverage differed by locus: A, B, C, DRB1 and DQB1 were typed in about 629-640 donors, DQA1 in about 560, DPA1 in roughly 590, and DPB1 in 472. Several DR-DQ haplotypes were handled as single units for association and clustering because linkage in the cohort was strong. Among 398 genotyped donors of the cohort, an average of around 250,000 unique TCR beta nucleotide sequences was sequenced per donor, of which about 18% were non-productive. Here is what the overall study found, with its caveats: An earlier analysis of around 600 of the donors showed that most TCR beta V segments appeared in productive rearrangements either about 87% or about 30% of the time, which broadly matched IMGT annotations. Cytomegalovirus status was reported to be diagnosed by the classifier with high specificity and sensitivity in both the original and validation cohorts. The authors suggested that the approach could potentially be extended to other disease states and immunological phenotypes. Assigning TCR associations to individual alleles was difficult when HLA alleles, especially DR and DQ, strongly co-occurred. Several of the top co-occurrence clusters appeared to be linked to parvovirus B19, influenza, CMV and Epstein-Barr virus, according to a later analysis. Sequencing depth was assumed to be roughly uniform across donors in the presence/absence analyses, though that assumption may not hold. Roughly 15 rarely observed V segments, including chromosome 9 orphons, were excluded from the earlier analysis of about 600 of the donors because counts were too low. Across donors, most TCR sequences were observed very rarely, whereas some public TCRs were present in many individuals. A later genetic analysis reported fewer N-insertions in productive TCRs among donors in an Asian-associated ancestry cluster than the approximately 700-donor mean. Because the 87-base-pair reads could not distinguish some IMGT-functional V segments, including TRBV6-2 and TRBV6-3, those segments were excluded. A cluster of highly shared sequence variants was judged likely to represent a technical artifact of the sequencing pipeline. Because HLA typing was missing for some donors at each locus, association tests included only the typed subset. Most CMV-associated TCR beta chains appeared to be HLA-restricted in a later analysis, and the HLA associations seemed to be driven largely by CMV exposure. The only immune exposure information available for the cohort was CMV serostatus. Correlated functional status among segregating V segments might reflect linkage disequilibrium, but an unknown experimental factor could not be ruled out. The cohort was sequenced for TCR beta chains only, and without alpha or paired-chain data the features that could be detected were limited. An association between a missense DCLRE1C variant and V-gene and J-gene trimming of TCR beta chains was found in a later genetic analysis and replicated in an independent cohort. In a later analysis, the rate of TCR association differed among HLA loci, with DRB1 alleles having the most associated TCRs and HLA-C alleles having the fewest. A later analysis found that HLA-associated TCR beta chains were more clonally expanded and had lower generation probabilities than equally common non-associated chains. In vitro tests confirmed that three of the cytomegalovirus-associated TCR beta chains recognize cytomegalovirus antigens. A further reported finding was that TCR beta sequences accurately predicted the HLA-A and HLA-B alleles for most subjects in the first cohort. At a false discovery rate of 0.05, a later analysis linked 16,951 TCR beta sequences to specific HLA alleles. The study gave a list of 150 to 200 TCR beta chains associated with cytomegalovirus.

At the junction V is shortened by 0 bases and J by 0 bases, with 14 bases in between. The CDR3 numbers 18 residues from cysteine through phenylalanine. Solely the CDR3 DNA is kept, with 54 bases framed from the first base. CDR1 and CDR2 (MDHEN, SYDVKM) derive from the germline V gene. Concerning this clone itself: Its binding antigen is unknown.

In total, just over 650 healthy bone marrow donors made up the cohort. At the time of sampling, all cohort members were nominally healthy, though unrecorded immune exposures were likely present. The donor was CMV seropositive and was included in the group of 250 to 350 seropositive cohort members. A peripheral blood sample was collected from each donor, and TCR beta sequencing was performed on peripheral blood mononuclear cells. Genomic DNA extraction from the blood cell samples was performed with the Qiagen DNeasy Blood Extraction Kit. Library method: the immunoSEQ multiplex PCR assay. A mixture of 60 forward primers for TCR Vbeta segments and 13 reverse primers for TCR Jbeta segments was used in the multiplex PCR. The CDR3 region of rearranged TCR beta genes was amplified from genomic DNA with a multiplex PCR assay. The amplified TCR beta libraries were sequenced on the Illumina HiSeq System as 87-base-pair reads. Per the source publication's procedure: A later analysis counted approximately 84 million unique TCR beta chains across the roughly 700 repertoires, and roughly 9.9 million of these chains were shared by at least two donors. Raw reads were error-corrected and collapsed into unique sequences with a nearest-neighbor algorithm that merged closely related sequences to remove PCR and sequencing errors. V, D and J gene segments were assigned by aligning CDR3 sequences to IMGT reference sequences. For a sequence to be retained, at least a six-nucleotide match to both a V gene segment and a J gene segment was required. A rearrangement counted as productive if the CDR3 had no stop codons and remained in frame with V and J, and every other rearrangement counted as non-productive. Following IMGT convention, CDR3 was defined as the stretch from the second conserved V-encoded cysteine to the conserved J-encoded phenylalanine. The earlier analysis of about 610 of the donors excluded sequences that lacked an unambiguous match to a single V gene segment. In an earlier analysis of about 590 of the donors, a V segment was called functional when productive rearrangements were above 56.7%, and segregating when the standard deviation between donors exceeded 5%. To diagnose cytomegalovirus status from the catalog of TCR beta chain sequences, a statistical classification framework was built. In a later analysis, TCR nucleotide sequences were compared against IMGT/GENE-DB human TR gene sequences so that V and J genes could be assigned. In a later analysis, CDR3 sequences and most-parsimonious VDJ recombination scenarios were assigned using the TCRdist pipeline. In a later analysis, every TCR beta chain was defined by the combination of its CDR3 amino acid sequence and its V-gene family, and reads without a unique V-gene family were dropped. In a later analysis, fewer than 600 highly shared, low-generation-probability nucleotide sequences were removed to address suspected cross-contamination and a sequencing artifact. In a later analysis, a clonal expansion index for each public chain was calculated from normalized within-repertoire ranks of inferred template counts. A later analysis computed generation probabilities with a VDJ recombination model fitted to out-of-frame rearrangements, and checked the results against IGoR. A later analysis scored TCR-TCR, TCR-HLA and TCR-CMV co-occurrence with hypergeometric tests, applying a repertoire-size bias correction to TCR pairs. To estimate false discovery rates, a later analysis permuted the HLA or CMV assignments 20 times. A later analysis grouped co-occurring TCRs with DBSCAN, adding TCRdist sequence similarity when clustering within HLA-allele-positive subsets. For co-occurrence clustering, repertoires with fewer than 30,000 or more than 120,000 public chains were excluded, along with about five repertoires with anomalous nucleotide sharing. The table was pulled from immuneACCESS by TCRdb, which kept in-frame rearrangements only. Such tables lose some clones; where checked, under half of the loss comes from unresolved V genes, and the rest has no known cause. The DNA was the basis for D and trimming; V, J and clone size are from that table. This specimen's table enumerates around 70,000 clones. 2% to 3% of the sample is held by the ten biggest clonotypes.

This TCR was sampled from a female donor in good health and CMV-seropositive. Sequenced material: PBMCs. In this chain, TRBV28 is recombined with TRBJ1-4, and perhaps TRBD1 as D gene, on 6 matching bases. The nucleotides read TGTGCCAGCAGTTTATGGCAGGGGCGAAATCCAACTAATGAAAAACTGTTTTTT. This gives the protein CASSLWQGRNPTNEKLFF. Beyond the CDR3, the reference TRBV28 and TRBJ1-4 genes provide the residues; the full variable domain reads: DVKVTQSSRYLVKRTGEKVFLECVQDMDHENMFWYRQDPGLGLRLIYFSYDVKMKEKGDIPEGYSVSREKKERFSLILESASTNQTSMYLCASSLWQGRNPTNEKLFFGSGTQLSVL.